The 19 T cell receptor beta chains below come from one sample, sequenced in a study of T-cell reconstitution after alpha-beta-depleted transplantation in children. The library targeted TCRbeta and was prepared with unique molecular identifiers. Each CDR3 protein is one row after TCRdb ran MiXCR on the PCR reads. The data show approximately 400,000 distinct CDR3 sequences, approximately 11% seen once. Source: PBMCs from the stem cell graft donor, taken from the stem cell graft. The receptor set was obtained from a human donor who donated a stem cell graft to a child with acute myeloid leukemia.

This clonotype was observed a few times. V usage is TRBV7-2 and J usage is TRBJ2-7, with D uncertain. The CDR3 runs 15 residues. The V end lost 8 bases, the J end lost 0 bases, and 17 bases lay between the germline ends. Germline CDR1 and CDR2: SGHTA and FQGNSA. The CDR3 sequence: CASLVGGASSYEQYF. The CDR3 nucleotides read TGTGCCAGCCTGGTTGGTGGAGCCAGCTCCTACGAGCAGTACTTC.

This clonotype was seen ten or more times. J is TRBJ2-3 and V is TRBV29-1; 7 bases are a match to TRBD2. The germline V gene encodes CDR1 SQVTM and CDR2 ANQGSEA. CDR3 length: 13 residues. The V and J ends lost 6 bases and 2 bases, in that order; junction bases with no gene match: 5. CDR3 sequence: CSVGREDTDTQYF. The CDR3 DNA sequence: TGCAGCGTGGGACGGGAGGACACAGATACGCAGTATTTT.

This clonotype was detected only a few times. The chain is built from TRBV20-1 and TRBJ2-7; no firm D call. Germline V lookup: CDR1 DFQATT, CDR2 SNEGSKA (reference sequence). The CDR3 consists of 15 residues. V was shortened by 1 base and J by 0 bases, with 13 bases between the two germline ends. The CDR3 nucleotides read TGCAGTGCTAGAGGCCTGACTCTCAGCTCCTACGAGCAGTACTTC. Protein sequence: CSARGLTLSSYEQYF.

V and J are TRBV7-2 and TRBJ2-7, with TRBD2 matching 9 bases. The CDR3 is 16 amino acids. V lost 6 bases, J lost 2 bases, and 11 bases stayed unmatched. Germline CDR1 SGHTA, CDR2 FQGNSA. The CDR3 region has the DNA TGTGCCAGCAGTTCCGGGACTAGCCGGATCACCTACGAGCAGTACTTC. Translating it yields CASSSGTSRITYEQYF.

This clonotype has just a few counts. The chain employs TRBV7-6 and TRBJ2-2; a weak D match, TRBD2 (6 bases). Germline-derived CDR1 and CDR2 are SGHVS and FNYEAQ. Trimming took off 6 bases at V and 6 bases at J, with 23 bases between the two ends. The CDR3 is 17 residues long. The CDR3 reads CASSRKWGVYEPGELFF. The CDR3 DNA follows: TGTGCCAGCAGTCGAAAATGGGGGGTTTACGAACCCGGGGAGCTGTTTTTT.

This chain connects TRBV6-2 or TRBV6-3 to TRBJ2-7, with a tentative D call TRBD1 (7 bases). CDR1 and CDR2 (germline): MNHEY, SVGEGT. Trimming took off 2 bases at V and 3 bases at J, with 20 bases between the two ends. The CDR3 length is 17 residues. CDR3 DNA: TGTGCCAGCAGTTACCTTACAGGGGACTTTTTCGACTACGAGCAGTACTTC. Protein product: CASSYLTGDFFDYEQYF.

This clonotype was seen ten or more times. CDR3 residues: CASSFSSGTRSGTQYF. The CDR3 bases are TGTGCCAGCAGCTTTTCTAGCGGGACTCGTAGCGGAACGCAGTATTTT. The rearrangement links TRBV7-9 to TRBJ2-3, with 9 bases lining up with TRBD2. With V trimmed by 3 bases and J by 9 bases, 13 bases remained unmatched. The germline V gene has CDR1 SEHNR and CDR2 FQNEAQ (reference sequence). CDR3 length: 16 amino acids.

This clonotype came up many times. This chain links TRBV20-1 with TRBJ2-3; D not resolved. V was trimmed by 7 bases and J by 4 bases, leaving 9 bases between them. Germline V gene data show CDR1 as DFQATT and CDR2 as SNEGSKA (reference sequence). The CDR3 totals 11 residues. The CDR3 loop is CSVILSDTQYF. The CDR3 DNA reads as TGCAGTGTAATTCTTTCAGATACGCAGTATTTT.

This clonotype was counted between two and nine times. The chain couples TRBV29-1 to TRBJ2-1, with no clear D. The CDR3 consists of 13 residues. CDR1 SQVTM and CDR2 ANQGSEA come from the germline V gene. V lost 4 bases and J lost 5, with 12 bases in between. The CDR3 is CSVVQTSDNEQFF. For the CDR3, the DNA is TGCAGCGTTGTTCAGACGAGTGACAATGAGCAGTTCTTC.

This clonotype was observed a few times. This rearrangement joins TRBV7-2 to TRBJ2-7; D might be TRBD2 (6 bases). Trimming pared 4 bases from V and 2 bases from J, leaving 15 bases between. Germline V gene data show CDR1 as SGHTA and CDR2 as FQGNSA. This CDR3 has 15 amino acids. This chain's CDR3 is CASSSLSGGAYEQYF. CDR3 sequence (DNA): TGTGCCAGCAGCTCCCTTTCCGGCGGGGCCTACGAGCAGTACTTC. Looking up the rest from reference TRBV7-2 and TRBJ2-7 gives the full variable domain: GAGVSQSPSNKVTEKGKDVELRCDPISGHTALYWYRQSLGQGLEFLIYFQGNSAPDKSGLPSDRFSAERTGGSVSTLTIQRTQQEDSAVYLCASSSLSGGAYEQYFGPGTRLTVT.

This rearrangement joins TRBV5-1 to TRBJ2-1, with TRBD2 matching over 13 bases. Per germline, CDR1 SGHRS and CDR2 YFSETQ. The CDR3 covers 17 residues. Unmatched junction bases numbered 9, after V lost 4 bases and J lost 5 bases. DNA of the CDR3: TGCGCCAGCAGCCCGCGGACTAGCGGGAGTGCTAACAATGAGCAGTTCTTC. Residues: CASSPRTSGSANNEQFF.

The chain joins TRBV12-3 or TRBV12-4 to TRBJ1-4, with no clear D. This CDR3 has 14 residues. Trimming took 7 bases from V and 2 from J, leaving 11 bases between them. The CDR3, as DNA: TGTGCCAGCACGCGGATGTCTACTAATGAAAAACTGTTTTTT. Protein: CASTRMSTNEKLFF.

The chain joins TRBV9 to TRBJ1-2, with 12 bases fitting TRBD1. CDR1 and CDR2 (germline): SGDLS, YYNGEE. The CDR3 loop spans 14 amino acids. V lost 3 bases to trimming and J lost 7 bases; unmatched junction nucleotides: 4. In nucleotides, the CDR3 is TGTGCCAGCAGCGAGGGACAGGGGGCGACTGGCTACACCTTC. Its translation is CASSEGQGATGYTF.

The chain links TRBV7-8 to TRBJ2-2, with 12 bases identical to TRBD2. Germline CDR1 SGHVS, CDR2 FQNEAQ. Trimming cost V 6 bases and J 3 bases; bases outside gene matches: 5. The CDR3 sequence is 16 residues long. The CDR3 nucleotides read TGTGCCAGCAGAAAGACTAGCGGGAGCTACACCGGGGAGCTGTTTTTT. This codes for CASRKTSGSYTGELFF.

V usage is TRBV6-6 and J usage is TRBJ1-2, with a tentative D call TRBD1 (6 bases). The CDR3 is 13 amino acids. Trimming cost V 4 bases and J 4 bases, with 10 bases left between them. Germline CDR1 reads MNHNY; CDR2 reads SVGAGI (reference sequence). CDR3 nucleotide sequence: TGTGCCAGCAGTTTCGACAGGAGCTATGGCTACACCTTC. It encodes CASSFDRSYGYTF.

This rearrangement joins TRBV5-6 to TRBJ2-5, with 9 bases aligning to TRBD1. CDR3 size: 16 residues. V shed 3 bases, J shed 4 bases, and the junction held 10 bases outside the gene matches. Germline V CDR1 and CDR2: SGHDT, YYEEEE. The CDR3, as DNA: TGTGCCAGCAGCTATTACTCCGGGACAGGGCTAGAGACCCAGTACTTC. It specifies CASSYYSGTGLETQYF.

The V call is TRBV20-1, the J call TRBJ2-1, with unresolved D. Trimming removed 3 bases from V and 1 base from J, with 10 bases in between. CDR3 length: 14 residues. Per germline, CDR1 DFQATT and CDR2 SNEGSKA (reference sequence). The CDR3 here is CSASYIGSYNEQFF. As DNA, the CDR3 is TGCAGTGCTAGTTACATAGGTTCCTACAATGAGCAGTTCTTC.

The rearrangement joins TRBV4-2 to TRBJ2-5; weak D call: TRBD2 (7 bases). V lost 0 bases and J 5 bases, leaving 22 bases between the germline ends. This CDR3 contains 18 residues. CDR1 and CDR2 (germline): LGHNA, YNFKEQ. CDR3 coding DNA: TGTGCCAGCAGCCAAGATAGGAGAGGGGGGGGGGCAGGGGAGACCCAGTACTTC. This gives the protein CASSQDRRGGGAGETQYF.

J is TRBJ2-6 and V is TRBV9; possible D gene TRBD1, 6 bases. Germline-derived CDR1 and CDR2 are SGDLS and YYNGEE. This CDR3 region has 16 residues. Trimming stripped 6 bases from V and 0 bases from J, with 13 bases between. CDR3 sequence reads: CASKSGVSSGANVLTF. The CDR3 nucleotides are TGTGCCAGCAAGTCAGGGGTTAGCTCTGGGGCCAACGTCCTGACTTTC.